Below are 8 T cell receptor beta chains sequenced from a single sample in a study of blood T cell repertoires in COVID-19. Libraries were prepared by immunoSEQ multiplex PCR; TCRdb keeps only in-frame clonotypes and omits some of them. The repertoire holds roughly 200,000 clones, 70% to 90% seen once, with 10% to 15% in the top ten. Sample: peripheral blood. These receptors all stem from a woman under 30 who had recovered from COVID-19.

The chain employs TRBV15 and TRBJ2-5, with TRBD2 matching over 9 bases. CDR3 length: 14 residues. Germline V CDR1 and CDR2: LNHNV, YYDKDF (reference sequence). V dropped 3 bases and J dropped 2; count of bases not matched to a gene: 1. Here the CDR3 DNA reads TGTGCCACCAGCAGCCTAGCGGGGCAAGAGACCCAGTACTTC. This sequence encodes CATSSLAGQETQYF. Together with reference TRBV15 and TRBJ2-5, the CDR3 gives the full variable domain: DAMVIQNPRYQVTQFGKPVTLSCSQTLNHNVMYWYQQKSSQAPKLLFHYYDKDFNNEADTPDNFQSRRPNTSFCFLDIRSPGLGDTAMYLCATSSLAGQETQYFGPGTRLLVL.

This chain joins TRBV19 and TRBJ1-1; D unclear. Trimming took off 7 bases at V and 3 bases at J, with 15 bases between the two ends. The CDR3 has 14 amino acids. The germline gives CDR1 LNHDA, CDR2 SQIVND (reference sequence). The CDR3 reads CASTLNPPYTEAFF. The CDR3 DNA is TGTGCCAGTACCCTAAACCCCCCTTACACTGAAGCTTTCTTT.

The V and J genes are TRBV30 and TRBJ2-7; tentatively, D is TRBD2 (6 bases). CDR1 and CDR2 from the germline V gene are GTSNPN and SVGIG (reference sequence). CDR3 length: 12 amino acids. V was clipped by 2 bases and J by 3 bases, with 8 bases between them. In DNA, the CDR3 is TGTGCCTGGAGTCCCGGGGGCTACGAGCAGTACTTC. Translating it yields CAWSPGGYEQYF.

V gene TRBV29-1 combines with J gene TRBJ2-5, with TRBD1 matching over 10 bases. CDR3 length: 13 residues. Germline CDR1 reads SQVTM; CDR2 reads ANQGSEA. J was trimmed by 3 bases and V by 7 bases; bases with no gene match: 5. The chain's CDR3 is CSGDRGGEETQYF. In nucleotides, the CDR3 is TGCAGCGGGGACAGGGGTGGAGAAGAGACCCAGTACTTC.

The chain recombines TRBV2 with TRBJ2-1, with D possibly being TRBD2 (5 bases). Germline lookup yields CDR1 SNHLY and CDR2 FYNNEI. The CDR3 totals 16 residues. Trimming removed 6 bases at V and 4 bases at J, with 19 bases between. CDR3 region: CASSVALGSGYNEQFF. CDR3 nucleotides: TGTGCCAGCAGCGTCGCCTTGGGGTCGGGATACAATGAGCAGTTCTTC.

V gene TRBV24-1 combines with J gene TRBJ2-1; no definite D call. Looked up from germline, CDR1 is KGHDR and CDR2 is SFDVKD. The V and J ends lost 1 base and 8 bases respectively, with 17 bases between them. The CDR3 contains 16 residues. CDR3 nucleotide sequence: TGTGCCACCAGTGATTTTCGTGGTGCGATGAATCATGAGCAGTTCTTC. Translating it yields CATSDFRGAMNHEQFF.

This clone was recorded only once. The CDR3: CATNRGAEKLFF. The CDR3 region has the DNA TGTGCCACCAACAGGGGAGCTGAAAAACTGTTTTTT. The V gene is TRBV19, the J gene TRBJ1-4; 7 nucleotides line up with TRBD1. Trimming removed 10 bases from V and 7 bases from J; junction bases left unmatched: 6. From germline, CDR1 is LNHDA and CDR2 SQIVND (reference sequence). This CDR3 has 12 amino acids.

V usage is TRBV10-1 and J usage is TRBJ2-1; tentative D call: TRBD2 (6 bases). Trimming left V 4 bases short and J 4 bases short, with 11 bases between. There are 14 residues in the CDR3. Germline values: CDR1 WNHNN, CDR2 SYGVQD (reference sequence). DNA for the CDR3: TGCGCCAGCAGTGGCGGGACTTCATACAATGAGCAGTTCTTC. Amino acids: CASSGGTSYNEQFF.